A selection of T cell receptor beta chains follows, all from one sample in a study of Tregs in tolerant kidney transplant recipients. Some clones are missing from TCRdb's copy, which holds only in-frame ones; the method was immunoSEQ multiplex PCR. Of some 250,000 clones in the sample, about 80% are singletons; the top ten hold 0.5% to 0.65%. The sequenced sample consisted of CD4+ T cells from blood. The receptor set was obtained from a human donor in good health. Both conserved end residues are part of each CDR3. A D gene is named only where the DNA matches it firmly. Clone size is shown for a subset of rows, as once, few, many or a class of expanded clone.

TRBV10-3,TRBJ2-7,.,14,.,TGTGCCATCGCGGCTAATTTACAGGGAAACGAGCAGTACTTC,CAIAANLQGNEQYF
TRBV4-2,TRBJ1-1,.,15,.,TGTGCCAGCAGCCAAGAAGGAGGGGAGGTGGCATGGATTTTCTTT,CASSQEGGEVAWIFF
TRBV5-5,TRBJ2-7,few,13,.,TGTGCCAGCAGCTTCGGACACTCCTACGAGCAGTACTTC,CASSFGHSYEQYF
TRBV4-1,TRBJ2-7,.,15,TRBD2,TGCGCCAGCAGCCCCCCCCGAGCGGGGATCCTAGAGCAGTACTTC,CASSPPRAGILEQYF
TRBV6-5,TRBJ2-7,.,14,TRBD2,TGTGCCAGCAGAATAGCGGGAGGGCCGTACGAGCAGTACTTC,CASRIAGGPYEQYF
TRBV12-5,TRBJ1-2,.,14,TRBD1,TGTGCTAGTGTGAGGGGACAGGGGTTCAGTGGCTACACCTTC,CASVRGQGFSGYTF
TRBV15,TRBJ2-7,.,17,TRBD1,TGTGCCACCAGCAGAGACGGTAGGGGGACAGGGGGGAACGAGCAGTACTTC,CATSRDGRGTGGNEQYF
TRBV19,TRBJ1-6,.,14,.,TGTGCCAGTAGTAGCAGCTCCTATAATTCACCCCTCCACTTT,CASSSSSYNSPLHF
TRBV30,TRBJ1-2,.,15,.,TGTGCCTGGAGCCTCGGACCGCCTATGCCCTATGGCTACACCTTC,CAWSLGPPMPYGYTF
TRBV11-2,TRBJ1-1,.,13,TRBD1,TGTGCCAGCAGCATTACAGGGGACACTGAAGCTTTCTTT,CASSITGDTEAFF
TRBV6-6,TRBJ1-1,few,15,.,TGTGCCAGCAGCCACCGGGGAGCATTGAACACTGAAGCTTTCTTT,CASSHRGALNTEAFF
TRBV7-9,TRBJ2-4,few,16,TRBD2,TGTGCCAGCAGCTTAGAGGCGGGAGCTGTAATGAACATTCAGTACTTC,CASSLEAGAVMNIQYF
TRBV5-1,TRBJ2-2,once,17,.,TGCGCCAGCAGCCAAGGTCCCCGGCGGGAGAACACCGGGGAGCTGTTTTTT,CASSQGPRRENTGELFF
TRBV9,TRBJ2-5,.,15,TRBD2,TGTGCCAGCAGCGGGGGACTAGCGGGAGTTCAGACCCAGTACTTC,CASSGGLAGVQTQYF
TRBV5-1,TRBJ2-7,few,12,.,TGCGCCAGCAGCTTGGTTCCCCACGAGCAGTACTTC,CASSLVPHEQYF
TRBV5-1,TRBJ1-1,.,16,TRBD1,TGCGCCAGCAGCCCCCGGGTAGGGGGCTATGGCACTGAAGCTTTCTTT,CASSPRVGGYGTEAFF
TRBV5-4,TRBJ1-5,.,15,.,TGTGCCAGCAGCTTGGGGTCGACAGTCAATCAGCCCCAGCATTTT,CASSLGSTVNQPQHF
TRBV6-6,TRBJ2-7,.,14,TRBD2,TGTGCCAGCAGAACTAGCGGGGGGGCTGGCGAGCAGTACTTC,CASRTSGGAGEQYF
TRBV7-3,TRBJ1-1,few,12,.,TGTGCCAGCAGCTTATACGGGGGAGAAGCTTTCTTT,CASSLYGGEAFF
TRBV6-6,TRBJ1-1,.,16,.,TGTGCCAGCACCCCAGGTGCAGGGGCCTTCGGCACTGAAGCTTTCTTT,CASTPGAGAFGTEAFF
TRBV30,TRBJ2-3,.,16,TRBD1,TGTGCCTGGAGTGGATCGGGGACAGGGTTAAAAGATACGCAGTATTTT,CAWSGSGTGLKDTQYF
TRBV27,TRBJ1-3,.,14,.,TGTGCCAGCAGTTCCCGGCGCTCTGGAAACACCATATATTTT,CASSSRRSGNTIYF
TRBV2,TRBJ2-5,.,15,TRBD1,TGTGCCAGCAGTCGACCGACAGGGGGGATTGAGACCCAGTACTTC,CASSRPTGGIETQYF
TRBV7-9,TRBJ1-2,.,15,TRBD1,TGTGCCAGCAGCCCTAGCTTAAACAGGGGAAATGGCTACACCTTC,CASSPSLNRGNGYTF
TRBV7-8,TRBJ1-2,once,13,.,TGTGCCAGCAGCCCCCAGGATAACTATGGCTACACCTTC,CASSPQDNYGYTF
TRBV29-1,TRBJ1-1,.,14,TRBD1,TGCAGCGCAACCCGGGACAGCCGGAGCACTGAAGCTTTCTTT,CSATRDSRSTEAFF
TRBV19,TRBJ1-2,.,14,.,TGTGCCAGTACCCCTGACCCCTCCTACTATGGCTACACCTTC,CASTPDPSYYGYTF
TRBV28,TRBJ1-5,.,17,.,TGTGCCAGCAGTCCTCAGGGATTGGGGTATAGCAATCAGCCCCAGCATTTT,CASSPQGLGYSNQPQHF
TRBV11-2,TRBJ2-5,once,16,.,TGTGCCAGCAGTCGGGGCGCAGCGGCGGCGCGGGAGACCCAGTACTTC,CASSRGAAAARETQYF
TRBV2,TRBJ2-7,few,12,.,TGTGCCAGCAACCGGGTCAACTACGAGCAGTACTTC,CASNRVNYEQYF
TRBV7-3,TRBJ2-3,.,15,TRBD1,TGTGCCAGCAGCCCCGGGACAGGGGACACAGATACGCAGTATTTT,CASSPGTGDTDTQYF
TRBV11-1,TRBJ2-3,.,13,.,TGTGCCAGCAGCTTAGCGCGGCTCGATACGCAGTATTTT,CASSLARLDTQYF
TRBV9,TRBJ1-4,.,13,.,TGTGCCAGCAGCCTGCGGGGTGGGGAAAAACTGTTTTTT,CASSLRGGEKLFF
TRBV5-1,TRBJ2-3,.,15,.,TGCGCCAGCACTATAGAAGGGAGGCTCGCAGATACGCAGTATTTT,CASTIEGRLADTQYF
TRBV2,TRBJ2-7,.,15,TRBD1,TGTGCCAGCAGAGCCCCGGGACAGGGAAGCTACGAGCAGTACTTC,CASRAPGQGSYEQYF
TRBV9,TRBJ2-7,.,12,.,TGTGCCAGCAGCGTAGATGCAGGTGAGCAGTACTTC,CASSVDAGEQYF
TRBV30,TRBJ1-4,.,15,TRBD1,TGTGCCTGGAGTACAGGGGGTTGGCCAAATGAAAAACTGTTTTTT,CAWSTGGWPNEKLFF
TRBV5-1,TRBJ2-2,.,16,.,TGCGCCAGCAGCTATCCGGGACGGACGAACACCGGGGAGCTGTTTTTT,CASSYPGRTNTGELFF
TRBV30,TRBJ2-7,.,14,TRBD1,TGTGCCTGGAGTGTAAAGGGGGCCCGGGTCGAGCAGTACTTC,CAWSVKGARVEQYF
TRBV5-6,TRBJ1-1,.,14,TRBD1,TGTGCCAGCAGCCCCCAGGGGGCAAGCGCTGAAGCTTTCTTT,CASSPQGASAEAFF
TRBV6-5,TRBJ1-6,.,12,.,TGTGCCAGCAGTTATGGGAATAGCCCCCTCCACTTT,CASSYGNSPLHF
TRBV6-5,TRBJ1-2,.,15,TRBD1,TGTGCCAGCAGTTTACAGGGGACAGCTAACTATGGCTACACCTTC,CASSLQGTANYGYTF
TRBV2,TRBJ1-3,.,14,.,TGTGCCAGCCATCAGGAAGAAAGTGGAAACACCATATATTTT,CASHQEESGNTIYF
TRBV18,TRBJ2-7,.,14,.,TGTGCCAGCTCACCTTCCTTCCCCGCGGGCGAGCAGTACTTC,CASSPSFPAGEQYF
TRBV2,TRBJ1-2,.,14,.,TGTGCCAGCAGTGCCGGGACTCAGGTTAAGGGCTACACCTTC,CASSAGTQVKGYTF
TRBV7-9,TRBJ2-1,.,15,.,TGTGCCAGCAGCTTAGCCTTCGGGGGCTACAATGAGCAGTTCTTC,CASSLAFGGYNEQFF
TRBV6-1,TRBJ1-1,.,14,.,TGTGCCAGCAGTTATGGCTGGGGGGATACTGAAGCTTTCTTT,CASSYGWGDTEAFF